This is a list of T cell receptor beta chains from one sample in a study of blood T cell repertoires in COVID-19. TCRdb keeps only in-frame clones here, not all; method: immunoSEQ multiplex PCR. In the table there are about 140,000 clones, approximately 79% of which are singletons. Sequenced input: peripheral blood. Receptors originate from a man aged 55 to 70 with acute or convalescent COVID-19. Each CDR3 is given with its conserved first and last residue. The D gene is left open where the match is weak. The size field is filled for only some rows; it gives once, few, many or a size class.

cdr3_aa,cdr3_nt,clone_size,v_call,d_call,j_call
CASSSQGAGELFF,TGTGCCAGCAGCTCACAGGGAGCCGGGGAGCTGTTTTTT,few,TRBV6-4,.,TRBJ2-2
CAGARGGNQPQHF,TGTGCCGGAGCGCGGGGTGGCAATCAGCCCCAGCATTTT,.,TRBV28,.,TRBJ1-5
CASIKRWVVRNTEAFF,TGTGCCAGCATCAAGAGGTGGGTCGTCAGGAACACTGAAGCTTTCTTT,.,TRBV5-6,.,TRBJ1-1
CATRTGAGSYNSPLHF,TGTGCCACCCGGACAGGGGCAGGATCCTATAATTCACCCCTCCACTTT,many,TRBV19,TRBD1,TRBJ1-6
CASSYSTPTEAFF,TGTGCCAGCAGTTACAGTACTCCCACTGAAGCTTTCTTT,.,TRBV6-2/TRBV6-3,.,TRBJ1-1
CASSQRPGVDQPQHF,TGTGCCAGCAGCCAAAGGCCAGGGGTTGATCAGCCCCAGCATTTT,.,TRBV4-2,.,TRBJ1-5
CASSLGQIEAFF,TGTGCCAGCAGTCTAGGACAGATTGAAGCTTTCTTT,.,TRBV12-3/TRBV12-4,.,TRBJ1-1
CASSLRGGSTDTQYF,TGTGCCAGCAGCTTAAGGGGAGGTAGCACAGATACGCAGTATTTT,few,TRBV7-2,.,TRBJ2-3
CASSLDQEQPQHF,TGTGCCAGCAGCTTGGACCAGGAACAGCCCCAGCATTTT,.,TRBV5-4,.,TRBJ1-5
CASSQEAGANYGYTF,TGCGCCAGCAGCCAAGAAGCGGGAGCTAACTATGGCTACACCTTC,.,TRBV4-3,.,TRBJ1-2
CASSWEGTDTQYF,TGTGCCAGCAGTTGGGAGGGCACAGATACGCAGTATTTT,.,TRBV6-5,.,TRBJ2-3
CASSSLGTGGSTEAFF,TGTGCCAGCAGCTCCTTGGGTACAGGGGGCTCCACTGAAGCTTTCTTT,once,TRBV7-2,TRBD1,TRBJ1-1
CAWSGAARMNTEAFF,TGTGCCTGGAGTGGCGCGGCGAGGATGAACACTGAAGCTTTCTTT,once,TRBV30,.,TRBJ1-1
CASSPQSLNTGELFF,TGTGCCAGCTCACCACAGAGTTTGAACACCGGGGAGCTGTTTTTT,.,TRBV18,.,TRBJ2-2
CASSPIAGLAEQYF,TGTGCCAGCAGTCCTATAGCGGGGTTGGCCGAGCAGTACTTC,.,TRBV28,TRBD2,TRBJ2-7
CASSEGFFSNQPQHF,TGTGCCAGCAGTGAGGGCTTTTTTAGCAATCAGCCCCAGCATTTT,few,TRBV2,.,TRBJ1-5
CASSYLGENTEAFF,TGTGCCAGCAGTTACTTAGGGGAGAACACTGAAGCTTTCTTT,few,TRBV6-6,.,TRBJ1-1
CAISVAGNSPLHF,TGTGCCATCAGTGTGGCGGGAAATTCACCCCTCCACTTT,.,TRBV10-3,.,TRBJ1-6
CASSQRSGSTDTQYF,TGTGCCAGCAGCCAACGGTCGGGTAGCACAGATACGCAGTATTTT,.,TRBV3-1/TRBV3-2,.,TRBJ2-3
CASSQWTSGTGELFF,TGCGCCAGCAGCCAATGGACTAGCGGCACCGGGGAGCTGTTTTTT,.,TRBV4-3,TRBD2,TRBJ2-2
CASRAGGPYGYTF,TGTGCCAGCAGGGCCGGGGGTCCATATGGCTACACCTTC,few,TRBV6-5,.,TRBJ1-2
CASSIDRLEETEAFF,TGTGCCAGTAGTATAGATCGTCTAGAGGAGACTGAAGCTTTCTTT,.,TRBV19,.,TRBJ1-1
CASREAGVTDTQYF,TGCGCCAGCAGGGAAGCGGGGGTGACAGATACGCAGTATTTT,.,TRBV5-1,TRBD2,TRBJ2-3
CASSLAGQAADTQYF,TGTGCCAGCAGCTTGGCGGGACAGGCTGCAGATACGCAGTATTTT,.,TRBV5-6,TRBD1,TRBJ2-3
CASSQIPGSELFF,TGCGCCAGCAGCCAAATTCCCGGTAGCGAGCTGTTTTTT,.,TRBV4-3,.,TRBJ2-2
CASRPGRGRTEAFF,TGTGCCAGCAGGCCCGGACGGGGGAGGACTGAAGCTTTCTTT,medium-sized,TRBV6-5,.,TRBJ1-1
CASSQDGTSKQYF,TGCGCCAGCAGCCAAGACGGGACTTCTAAGCAGTACTTC,.,TRBV4-3,.,TRBJ2-7
CASSPDSANTEAFF,TGTGCCAGCAGCCCGGACAGTGCGAACACTGAAGCTTTCTTT,.,TRBV6-2/TRBV6-3,.,TRBJ1-1
CASSSPGTSVGETQYF,TGTGCCAGCAGTTCACCAGGGACTAGCGTGGGAGAGACCCAGTACTTC,.,TRBV28,TRBD2,TRBJ2-5
CASSPDRGTNEKLFF,TGTGCCAGCTCACCAGACAGGGGAACTAATGAAAAACTGTTTTTT,.,TRBV18,TRBD1,TRBJ1-4
CASSSGLLQFF,TGTGCCAGCAGCTCGGGACTTCTGCAGTTCTTC,.,TRBV6-5,.,TRBJ2-1
CASSIDRGYYGYTF,TGTGCCAGCAGCATAGACAGGGGCTACTATGGCTACACCTTC,.,TRBV5-4,TRBD1,TRBJ1-2
CASSRSDTQYF,TGTGCCAGCAGCCGGTCAGATACGCAGTATTTT,.,TRBV28,.,TRBJ2-3
CASSPDRASSYNSPLHF,TGCGCCAGCAGCCCGGACAGGGCAAGCTCCTATAATTCACCCCTCCACTTT,.,TRBV4-1,TRBD1,TRBJ1-6
CASSLGTANSPLHF,TGTGCCAGCAGCTTAGGGACAGCAAATTCACCCCTCCACTTT,.,TRBV11-2,.,TRBJ1-6
CATAPGAGNTEAFF,TGTGCCACTGCTCCGGGAGCGGGGAACACTGAAGCTTTCTTT,.,TRBV19,.,TRBJ1-1